This T cell receptor beta chain emerged from a study of radiotherapy plus CTLA-4 blockade in lung cancer. Overall study results and limits: It was early blood T cell clone dynamics, with interferon-beta, that reportedly best predicted response. Expansion of tumor-derived TCR clones was observed in blood after radiotherapy plus ipilimumab.

The protocol was immunoSEQ multiplex PCR, while the TCRdb copy is restricted to in-frame clones and leaves out a portion. There are 85,000 to 100,000 clones in the sample; about 87% occur only once, and roughly 17% lies in the top ten. This CDR3 region has 15 residues. Per the germline V gene, CDR1 is MNHNS and CDR2 is SASEGT. V was clipped by 7 bases and J by 4 bases, with 20 bases between them. About this clone: The antigen is not known.

The V gene is TRBV6-1, the J gene TRBJ2-7; tentative D call: TRBD2 (5 bases). The specimen comprised peripheral blood, sampled from a patient treated with radiotherapy plus ipilimumab. This sequence originates from a human donor with non-small cell lung cancer that progressed on radiotherapy plus ipilimumab. The chain's CDR3 is CASTPDPAERYEQYF. CDR3 nucleotide sequence: TGTGCCAGCACCCCGGACCCGGCTGAGCGGTACGAGCAGTACTTC.